This T cell receptor (beta chain) was retrieved from a study of control samples from healthy donors and cancer patients. TCRdb's table, derived via immunoSEQ multiplex PCR, lists solely in-frame clones and lacks some. The sample holds 75,000 to 100,000 clones; almost 90% are singletons and the top ten take 13% to 15%. CDR3 length equals 18 residues. Germline-derived CDR1 and CDR2 are SGHRS and YFSETQ. The trim removed 2 bases at V and 3 bases at J, leaving 10 bases unmatched. The receptor was isolated from a man aged 30-40 years in good health. V and J are TRBV5-1 and TRBJ2-3; 12 bases line up with TRBD2. The sample comprised blood. This chain's CDR3 is CASSLGLAGFFVTDTQYF. CDR3 bases: TGCGCCAGCAGCTTAGGACTAGCGGGATTTTTTGTTACAGATACGCAGTATTTT.